This T cell receptor (beta chain) was sequenced during a study of radiotherapy plus CTLA-4 blockade in lung cancer. General study findings and limits: According to reports, early shifts in blood T cell clones, alongside interferon-beta, forecast response most accurately. TCR clones originating in tumors grew in number in blood after radiotherapy plus ipilimumab.

The V gene's germline CDR1 is SGDLS and CDR2 YYNGEE. The CDR3 covers 13 residues. Trimming cost V 0 bases and J 5 bases, with 6 bases left between them. Worth noting for this clone: What it binds is not known.

Repertoires were generated with immunoSEQ multiplex PCR, while TCRdb's copy carries only in-frame clones and drops some. The table shows tens of thousands of clones, with around 86% occurring only once. Sequenced here: peripheral blood, sampled from a patient treated with radiotherapy plus ipilimumab. This clonotype was obtained from a human donor with non-small cell lung cancer who had stable disease on radiotherapy plus ipilimumab. The V call is TRBV9, the J call TRBJ1-5, with no clear D. In DNA form, the CDR3 reads TGTGCCAGCAGCGTAGGGGAGCATCAGCCCCAGCATTTT. It translates to CASSVGEHQPQHF.